This TCR beta chain is drawn from a study of OX40 agonist ivuxolimab in advanced cancers. Study context: Having had anti-PD-1, anti-PD-L1 or anti-CTLA-4 therapy before was allowed, and around 44% had some.

Worth noting for this clone: Its antigen is unidentified.

TCRdb's copy holds only in-frame clones and misses some; the assay was immunoSEQ multiplex PCR. The sample yields over 50,000 clones, 92% seen once. In germline, CDR1 is SGDLS, CDR2 YYNGEE. The CDR3 covers 14 residues. V was cut by 4 bases and J by 4 bases, with 13 bases left in between. Study-wide findings and caveats: CD8+ T cells were the subset that, on average, had more expanded clones than CD4+. The expanded peripheral T cells' antigen specificity was not determined.

The specimen was CD4+ or CD8+ T cells sorted from blood, collected in a trial of the OX40 agonist ivuxolimab. V usage is TRBV9 and J usage is TRBJ2-3; D is unresolved. This receptor was obtained from an adult with an advanced solid tumor such as melanoma, head and neck, liver or kidney cancer. CDR3 in amino acids: CASSLRRAPDTQYF. CDR3 in DNA: TGTGCCAGCAGCTTACGACGGGCCCCAGATACGCAGTATTTT. Full variable domain (rest looked up from reference TRBV9 and TRBJ2-3): DSGVTQTPKHLITATGQRVTLRCSPRSGDLSVYWYQQSLDQGLQFLIQYYNGEERAKGNILERFSAQQFPDLHSELNLSSLELGDSALYFCASSLRRAPDTQYFGPGTRLTVL.